This TCR beta chain was identified during a study of blood T cell repertoires in COVID-19. Study overall: Donors in the United States, Italy and Spain gave samples during acute or convalescent COVID-19. Sources were T cells, B-cell-depleted T cells, or PBMCs; the material itself was cDNA or gDNA.

Under the authors' procedure: Reference gene primer amplification in the assay estimated nucleated cell counts. Sequencing was performed with immunoSEQ multiplex PCR; in TCRdb, only in-frame clones are kept and a portion is missing. V and J calls plus clone size are reproduced from that table; the DNA served to infer D and trimming. The data hold approximately 290,000 clones, with 87% observed a single time. The CDR3 loop spans 16 amino acids. Germline CDR1 DFQATT, CDR2 SNEGSKA (reference sequence). The junction had 13 bases not matched to a gene; V was cut back by 3 bases and J by 5 bases. This TCR was sampled from a man younger than 35 with active or convalescent COVID-19. This chain joins TRBV20-1 and TRBJ2-5, with TRBD2 identical over 9 bases. What was sequenced was peripheral blood. The CDR3 loop is CSASGGRAFVRETQYF. CDR3 DNA sequence: TGCAGTGCTAGTGGCGGGAGGGCCTTCGTTCGGGAGACCCAGTACTTC.